This T cell receptor beta chain came from a study of cytomegalovirus exposure and HLA in healthy donors. Primers for the PCR totalled 60 Vbeta and 13 Jbeta. Repertoires were generated with immunoSEQ multiplex PCR, while TCRdb's copy carries only in-frame clones and drops some. The data show 200,000 to 250,000 clones, more than 75% seen once. The CDR3 spans 13 residues. The ends lost 9 bases at V and 0 bases at J; junction bases unmatched: 4. CDR1 is SNHLY and CDR2 is FYNNEI in the germline V gene. Regarding this clone: No antigen is known for it.

Findings and limits, study-wide: In vitro confirmation showed three CMV-associated chains to be CMV antigen specific.

V usage is TRBV2 and J usage is TRBJ2-5; the match to TRBD2 covers 7 bases. This clonotype was sampled from a human donor in good health. The specimen was PBMCs. As DNA, the CDR3 is TGTGCCAGGGGGCGGGAGAACCAAGAGACCCAGTACTTC. This translates into CARGRENQETQYF.